Following are 31 T cell receptor beta chains from one sample sequenced in a study of blood T cell repertoires in COVID-19. Sequencing used immunoSEQ multiplex PCR; TCRdb keeps in-frame clones, though not all of them. The table has under 200,000 clones, over 75% seen once. Sequenced material: peripheral blood. These receptors were taken from a man in his sixties who had recovered from COVID-19.

V usage is TRBV24-1 and J usage is TRBJ2-7, with 8 bases that match TRBD1. The CDR3 contains 17 residues. Germline values: CDR1 KGHDR, CDR2 SFDVKD. Trimming at V came to 5 bases and at J to 4 bases, leaving 15 bases not matched to a gene. CDR3 region: CATSVVQGASVGYEQYF. CDR3 nucleotide sequence: TGTGCCACCAGTGTCGTTCAGGGGGCGTCGGTAGGTTACGAGCAGTACTTC.

The chain uses TRBV10-3 and TRBJ1-3, with 10 bases aligning to TRBD1. Germline CDR1 and CDR2: ENHRY and SYGVKD. The CDR3 extends over 15 amino acids. With V trimmed by 7 bases and J by 1 base, 4 bases remained unmatched. Written as DNA, the CDR3 is TGTGCCATCACGCGGGACAGGGGTTCTGGAAACACCATATATTTT. Its protein is CAITRDRGSGNTIYF.

The chain couples TRBV6-2 or TRBV6-3 to TRBJ2-2; no definite D call. Germline V gene lookup returns CDR1 MNHEY and CDR2 SVGEGT. Trimming stripped 6 bases from V and 5 bases from J, with 10 bases between. The CDR3 is made up of 13 amino acids. The CDR3 here is CASSPYGTGELFF. The CDR3 DNA sequence: TGTGCCAGCAGCCCGTACGGGACCGGGGAGCTGTTTTTT.

The rearrangement links TRBV18 to TRBJ2-3; 12 bases match TRBD2. The CDR3 length is 17 residues. V shed 0 bases, J shed 1 base, and the junction held 2 bases outside the gene matches. The germline CDR1 and CDR2 sequences are KGHSH and LQKENI. CDR3 DNA: TGTGCCAGCTCACCACCGAGACTAGCGGGGGGCACAGATACGCAGTATTTT. This gives the protein CASSPPRLAGGTDTQYF.

The V and J genes are TRBV5-4 and TRBJ2-1, with 13 bases aligning to TRBD2. Germline CDR1 reads SGHNT; CDR2 reads YYREEE (reference sequence). This CDR3 has 16 amino acids. The J segment lost 4 bases and the V segment lost 4 bases, leaving 5 bases of the junction unmatched. CDR3 DNA sequence: TGTGCCAGCAGCGTTGGACTAGCGGGGGCTTACAATGAGCAGTTCTTC. It codes for CASSVGLAGAYNEQFF.

This clone is a singleton in its sample. The chain recombines TRBV5-1 with TRBJ2-3; a possible D gene is TRBD1 (5 bases). CDR1 SGHRS and CDR2 YFSETQ come from the germline V gene. V lost 3 bases and J lost 3, with 11 bases in between. The CDR3 runs to 14 residues. The CDR3 loop reads CASSWQGETDTQYF. DNA for the CDR3: TGCGCCAGCAGCTGGCAGGGCGAAACAGATACGCAGTATTTT.

This chain connects TRBV9 to TRBJ1-6; 8 positions agree with TRBD1. Losses at the gene ends were 2 bases for V and 6 bases for J; bases not matched to a gene: 7. This CDR3 has 16 amino acids. In germline, CDR1 is SGDLS, CDR2 YYNGEE. Written as DNA, the CDR3 is TGTGCCAGCAGCGTGGGGGGACAGGTTCTTAATTCACCCCTCCACTTT. Protein: CASSVGGQVLNSPLHF.

V usage is TRBV7-2 and J usage is TRBJ1-1, with D unresolved. The CDR3 contains 12 residues. V was cut by 5 bases and J by 0 bases, with 4 bases left in between. Per the germline V gene, CDR1 is SGHTA and CDR2 is FQGNSA. CDR3 sequence: CASSPLNTEAFF. The CDR3 nucleotides read TGTGCCAGCAGCCCTTTGAACACTGAAGCTTTCTTT. The full variable domain, its missing parts supplied by reference TRBV7-2 and TRBJ1-1, is GAGVSQSPSNKVTEKGKDVELRCDPISGHTALYWYRQSLGQGLEFLIYFQGNSAPDKSGLPSDRFSAERTGGSVSTLTIQRTQQEDSAVYLCASSPLNTEAFFGQGTRLTVV.

This chain connects TRBV7-2 to TRBJ2-1; 8 bases agree with TRBD2. This CDR3 is 14 amino acids long. Germline CDR1 reads SGHTA; CDR2 reads FQGNSA. The V and J ends lost 4 bases and 10 bases, in that order; junction bases with no gene match: 9. The CDR3 protein is CASSSPGGSGEQFF. The CDR3 DNA follows: TGTGCCAGCAGCTCCCCGGGGGGGTCGGGGGAGCAGTTCTTC.

This chain uses TRBV5-6 with TRBJ1-4, with 7 bases fitting TRBD1. The CDR3 is 14 amino acids. CDR1 is SGHDT, CDR2 YYEEEE, per germline. After removal of 6 bases from V and 8 bases from J, the junction contained 10 bases not matched to a gene. The CDR3 nucleotides are TGTGCCAGCACCCGAGTGACAGGGAGCGAAAAACTGTTTTTT. Translating it yields CASTRVTGSEKLFF.

V and J are TRBV6-6 and TRBJ1-1; D is ambiguous. There are 11 residues in the CDR3. V lost 8 bases and J lost 1, with 5 bases in between. Germline lookup yields CDR1 MNHNY and CDR2 SVGAGI (reference sequence). Here the CDR3 reads CASGRNTEAFF. The DNA of the CDR3 is TGTGCCAGCGGTAGGAACACTGAAGCTTTCTTT.

The rearrangement joins TRBV7-3 to TRBJ1-1; 8 positions agree with TRBD1. This CDR3 contains 14 residues. Germline CDR1 is SGHTA and CDR2 is FQGTGA. The V gene end was trimmed by 5 bases and the J gene end by 4 bases; junction bases not matched to a gene: 6. The CDR3 bases are TGTGCCAGCAGCCGAGGGACAGGTGGCACTGAAGCTTTCTTT. Translating it yields CASSRGTGGTEAFF.

This clone has ten or more counts. This chain links TRBV10-1 with TRBJ2-5; D is possibly TRBD1 (7 bases). The CDR3 extends over 10 amino acids. V lost 10 bases and J lost 7, with 10 bases in between. Germline V lookup: CDR1 WNHNN, CDR2 SYGVQD (reference sequence). For the CDR3, the DNA is TGCGCCACCCAGGGGGGGACCCAGTACTTC. Amino acid sequence: CATQGGTQYF.

The chain combines TRBV2 with TRBJ1-2; D unresolved. Germline CDR1 and CDR2: SNHLY and FYNNEI. This CDR3 comprises 12 residues. Trimming removed 1 base at V and 4 bases at J, with 4 bases between. This chain's CDR3 is CASSEGGYGYTF. The CDR3 bases are TGTGCCAGCAGTGAAGGCGGCTATGGCTACACCTTC.

V and J are TRBV6-2 or TRBV6-3 and TRBJ2-7; possible D gene TRBD1, 6 bases. The CDR3 is 15 amino acids. Deletions cut 6 bases from V and 5 bases from J, with 20 bases between. Germline V gene data show CDR1 as MNHEY and CDR2 as SVGEGT. CDR3 sequence reads: CASSPQGEEVDEQYF. The CDR3, as DNA: TGTGCCAGCAGCCCACAGGGTGAGGAAGTCGACGAGCAGTACTTC.

This chain uses TRBV4-1 with TRBJ2-1, with TRBD2 matching 9 bases. Germline V lookup: CDR1 MGHRA, CDR2 YSYEKL. The CDR3 is 15 amino acids. Losses at the gene ends were 3 bases for V and 9 bases for J; bases not matched to a gene: 9. The CDR3 is CASSHLSGGQPEQFF. In nucleotides, the CDR3 is TGCGCCAGCAGCCATCTCAGCGGGGGGCAACCTGAGCAGTTCTTC.

This clone was picked up a small number of times. The rearrangement joins TRBV6-6 to TRBJ2-1, with 7 bases identical to TRBD2. The CDR3 is 13 residues long. Germline CDR1 MNHNY, CDR2 SVGAGI (reference sequence). The ends lost 6 bases at V and 8 bases at J; junction bases unmatched: 7. The DNA of the CDR3 is TGTGCCAGCAGGGGGAGGGGTTTCGATGAGCAGTTCTTC. Its protein product is CASRGRGFDEQFF.

The CDR3, as DNA: TGTGCCAGCAGCAGTACAGGGTTGGGAGGCTACACCTTC. This encodes CASSSTGLGGYTF. The chain uses TRBV7-9 and TRBJ1-2, with D maybe TRBD1 (6 bases). Trimming removed 5 bases at V and 8 bases at J, with 15 bases between. CDR3 length equals 13 residues. Looked up from germline, CDR1 is SEHNR and CDR2 is FQNEAQ (reference sequence).

The V gene is TRBV5-8, the J gene TRBJ1-5, with TRBD1 identical over 8 bases. Germline V gives CDR1 SGHTS, CDR2 YDEGEE. The CDR3 consists of 14 residues. V lost 1 base, J lost 8 bases, and 5 bases stayed unmatched. DNA for the CDR3: TGTGCCAGCAGCTTGTTCCAGGGGGCTGAGCCCCAGCATTTT. Protein product: CASSLFQGAEPQHF. Together with reference TRBV5-8 and TRBJ1-5, the CDR3 gives the full variable domain: EAGVTQSPTHLIKTRGQQATLRCSPISGHTSVYWYQQALGLGLQFLLWYDEGEERNRGNFPPRFSGRQFPNYSSELNVNALELEDSALYLCASSLFQGAEPQHFGDGTRLSIL.

The chain combines TRBV4-3 with TRBJ1-6; TRBD1 aligns across 9 bases. Germline CDR1 LGHNA, CDR2 YSLEER. The CDR3 covers 16 residues. Unmatched junction bases numbered 8, after V lost 2 bases and J lost 9 bases. The CDR3 here is CASSQTTRQGVSPLHF. For the CDR3, the DNA is TGCGCCAGCAGCCAAACTACTAGACAGGGGGTTTCACCCCTCCACTTT.

This clone has a handful of counts. The rearrangement joins TRBV3-1 (or the pseudogene TRBV3-2) to TRBJ2-1; 12 bases map to TRBD1. The J segment lost 2 bases and the V segment lost 7 bases, leaving 21 bases of the junction unmatched. Germline assignment: CDR1 LGHDT and CDR2 YNNKEL (reference sequence). This CDR3 comprises 21 residues. For the CDR3, the DNA is TGTGCCAGCACCGTCTCTGTCCCGGGACAGGGGGCGAGCTCTCCCTACAATGAGCAGTTCTTC. As protein: CASTVSVPGQGASSPYNEQFF.

The table lists this clone with a count of one. The chain uses TRBV21-1 and TRBJ2-5; the listed D gene, TRBD1, was not tested against the DNA. TRBV21-1 is reported as a pseudogene. CDR3 length: 16 amino acids. CDR3 region: CASSKAGTVIKETQYF. In nucleotides, the CDR3 is TGTGCCAGCAGCAAAGCAGGGACAGTAATCAAAGAGACCCAGTACTTC.

The rearrangement links TRBV24-1 to TRBJ2-7, with D unresolved. Germline V gives CDR1 KGHDR, CDR2 SFDVKD. The CDR3 loop spans 14 amino acids. Trimming took 11 bases from V and 0 from J, leaving 16 bases between them. In DNA form, the CDR3 reads TGTGCCAACCGGTTACACCCTAGCTCCTACGAGCAGTACTTC. Translated: CANRLHPSSYEQYF.

V and J are TRBV25-1 and TRBJ2-3, with TRBD2 matching 7 bases. The CDR3 totals 14 residues. Germline V lookup: CDR1 MGHDK, CDR2 SYGVNS. The ends lost 4 bases at V and 1 base at J; junction bases unmatched: 2. DNA for the CDR3: TGTGCCAGCAGTGGTGCGGGGGGCACAGATACGCAGTATTTT. Protein: CASSGAGGTDTQYF.

V is TRBV9 and J is TRBJ2-4; 9 bases are a match to TRBD1. The CDR3 consists of 16 residues. After removal of 3 bases from V and 0 bases from J, the junction contained 4 bases not matched to a gene. The germline V gene encodes CDR1 SGDLS and CDR2 YYNGEE. This chain's CDR3 is CASSARQGVAKNIQYF. The CDR3, as DNA: TGTGCCAGCAGCGCCCGACAGGGGGTAGCCAAAAACATTCAGTACTTC.

The gene calls are TRBV12-3 or TRBV12-4 and TRBJ1-2; D is unresolved. This CDR3 is built from 13 residues. With 1 base removed from V and 2 bases from J, the gap between germline ends came to 5 bases. The CDR3 DNA is TGTGCCAGCAGTTTAGGAGGGAACTATGGCTACACCTTC. Protein product: CASSLGGNYGYTF.

This clone has just one count. The chain carries TRBV5-1 and TRBJ2-1; 7 nucleotides agree with TRBD1. Germline loops: CDR1 SGHRS, CDR2 YFSETQ. J gave up 5 bases and V 4 bases, and 6 bases lay outside the gene matches. This CDR3 region has 14 residues. CDR3 loop: CASSPTGDNNEQFF. The CDR3 coding sequence is TGCGCCAGCAGCCCCACAGGGGACAACAATGAGCAGTTCTTC. Using reference TRBV5-1 and TRBJ2-1 for the parts outside the CDR3, the full variable domain is KAGVTQTPRYLIKTRGQQVTLSCSPISGHRSVSWYQQTPGQGLQFLFEYFSETQRNKGNFPGRFSGRQFSNSRSEMNVSTLELGDSALYLCASSPTGDNNEQFFGPGTRLTVL.

The chain couples TRBV19 to TRBJ2-5, with TRBD1 as a possible D gene (5 bases). Germline V lookup: CDR1 LNHDA, CDR2 SQIVND (reference sequence). There are 14 residues in the CDR3. V was cut by 5 bases and J by 3 bases, with 13 bases left in between. The CDR3 sequence: CASSVGAGKETQYF. The CDR3 DNA follows: TGTGCCAGTAGTGTAGGGGCAGGAAAAGAGACCCAGTACTTC. Based on the CDR3 plus reference TRBV19 and TRBJ2-5, the full variable domain is DGGITQSPKYLFRKEGQNVTLSCEQNLNHDAMYWYRQDPGQGLRLIYYSQIVNDFQKGDIAEGYSVSREKKESFPLTVTSAQKNPTAFYLCASSVGAGKETQYFGPGTRLLVL.

The V call is TRBV6-6, the J call TRBJ2-1; 10 nucleotides align to TRBD2. Germline values: CDR1 MNHNY, CDR2 SVGAGI (reference sequence). Germline trimming cut 6 bases from V and 3 bases from J; bases unmatched to any gene: 5. The CDR3 has 15 amino acids. Here the CDR3 reads CASRSSGGGYNEQFF. The CDR3 DNA reads as TGTGCCAGCAGATCGAGCGGGGGGGGCTACAATGAGCAGTTCTTC.

To note about this clone: Other DNA sequences within the sample encode an identical CDR3. The chain joins TRBV11-2 to TRBJ1-5, with TRBD1 identical over 7 bases. Germline V gene data show CDR1 as SGHAT and CDR2 as FQNNGV. CDR3 length: 14 residues. With V trimmed by 5 bases and J by 4 bases, 5 bases remained unmatched. In DNA form, the CDR3 reads TGTGCCAGCAGCCCTGGGACAGCGAATCAGCCCCAGCATTTT. Translated, it gives CASSPGTANQPQHF. Together with reference TRBV11-2 and TRBJ1-5, the CDR3 gives the full variable domain: EAGVAQSPRYKIIEKRQSVAFWCNPISGHATLYWYQQILGQGPKLLIQFQNNGVVDDSQLPKDRFSAERLKGVDSTLKIQPAKLEDSAVYLCASSPGTANQPQHFGDGTRLSIL.

The rearrangement uses TRBV18 and TRBJ2-3; 7 positions match TRBD1. The ends lost 3 bases at V and 0 bases at J; junction bases unmatched: 3. The CDR3 is 15 amino acids. Germline loops: CDR1 KGHSH, CDR2 LQKENI. As DNA, the CDR3 is TGTGCCAGCTCACCTACGACAGGGAGCACAGATACGCAGTATTTT. Translation: CASSPTTGSTDTQYF.